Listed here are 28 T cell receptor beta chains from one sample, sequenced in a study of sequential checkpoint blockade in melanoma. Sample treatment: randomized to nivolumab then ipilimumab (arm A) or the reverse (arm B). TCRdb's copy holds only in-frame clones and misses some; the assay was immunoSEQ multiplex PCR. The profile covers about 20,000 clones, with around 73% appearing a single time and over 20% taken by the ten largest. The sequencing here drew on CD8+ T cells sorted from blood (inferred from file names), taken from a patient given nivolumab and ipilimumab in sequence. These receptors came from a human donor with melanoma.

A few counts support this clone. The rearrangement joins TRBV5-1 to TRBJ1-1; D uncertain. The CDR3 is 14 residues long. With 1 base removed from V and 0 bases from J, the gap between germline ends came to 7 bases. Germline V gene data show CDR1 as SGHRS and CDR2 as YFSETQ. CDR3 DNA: TGCGCCAGCAGCTTGCGCGATATGAACACTGAAGCTTTCTTT. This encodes CASSLRDMNTEAFF.

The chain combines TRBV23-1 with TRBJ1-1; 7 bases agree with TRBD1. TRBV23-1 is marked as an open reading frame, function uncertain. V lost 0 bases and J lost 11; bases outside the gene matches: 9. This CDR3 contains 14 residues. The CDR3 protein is CASSQSGPTGRAFF. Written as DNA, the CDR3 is TGCGCCAGCAGTCAATCGGGGCCGACAGGGAGGGCTTTCTTT.

The CDR3 region is CASSLGDRGTYEQYF. The CDR3 DNA follows: TGTGCCAGCAGCTTAGGGGACAGGGGAACCTACGAGCAGTACTTC. V gene TRBV7-6 combines with J gene TRBJ2-7, with 10 bases matching TRBD1. Losses at the gene ends were 1 base for V and 2 bases for J; bases not matched to a gene: 2. This CDR3 region has 15 residues. Germline CDR1 and CDR2: SGHVS and FNYEAQ.

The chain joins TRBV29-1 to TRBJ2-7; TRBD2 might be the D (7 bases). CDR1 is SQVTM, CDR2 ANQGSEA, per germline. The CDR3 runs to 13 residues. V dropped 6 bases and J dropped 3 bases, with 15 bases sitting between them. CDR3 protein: CSVRRGGDYEQYF. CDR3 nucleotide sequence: TGCAGCGTCCGGAGGGGGGGCGACTACGAGCAGTACTTC.

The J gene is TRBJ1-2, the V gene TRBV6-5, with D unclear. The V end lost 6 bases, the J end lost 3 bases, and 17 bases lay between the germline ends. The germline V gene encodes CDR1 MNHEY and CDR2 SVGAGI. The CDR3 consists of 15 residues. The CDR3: CASSAEPVGDYGYTF. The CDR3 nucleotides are TGTGCCAGCAGCGCCGAACCCGTAGGAGACTATGGCTACACCTTC.

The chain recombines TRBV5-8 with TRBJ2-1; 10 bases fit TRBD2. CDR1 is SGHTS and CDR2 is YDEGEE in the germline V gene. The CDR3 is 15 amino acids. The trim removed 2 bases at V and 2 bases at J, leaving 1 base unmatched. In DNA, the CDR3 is TGTGCCAGCAGCTTTCTAGCGGGGGCCTACAATGAGCAGTTCTTC. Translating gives CASSFLAGAYNEQFF.

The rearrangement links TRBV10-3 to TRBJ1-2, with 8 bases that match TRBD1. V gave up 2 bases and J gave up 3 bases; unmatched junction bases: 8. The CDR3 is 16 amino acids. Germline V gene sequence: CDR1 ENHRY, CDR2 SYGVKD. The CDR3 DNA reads TGTGCCATCAGTGAGACCCGGACAGGGATGGACTATGGCTACACCTTC. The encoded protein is CAISETRTGMDYGYTF.

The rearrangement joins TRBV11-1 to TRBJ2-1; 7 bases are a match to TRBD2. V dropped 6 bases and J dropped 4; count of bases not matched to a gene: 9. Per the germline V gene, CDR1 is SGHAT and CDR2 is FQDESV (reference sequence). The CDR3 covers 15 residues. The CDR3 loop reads CASSNFRDYYNEQFF. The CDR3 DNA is TGTGCCAGCAGTAACTTCCGGGACTATTACAATGAGCAGTTCTTC.

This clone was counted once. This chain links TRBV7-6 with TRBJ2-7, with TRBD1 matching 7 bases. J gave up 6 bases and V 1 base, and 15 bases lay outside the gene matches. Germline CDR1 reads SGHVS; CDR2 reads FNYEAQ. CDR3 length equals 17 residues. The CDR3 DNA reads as TGTGCCAGCAGCTTAGTCGCTCCCCGACAGGGTTTGTTCGAGCAGTACTTC. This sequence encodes CASSLVAPRQGLFEQYF.

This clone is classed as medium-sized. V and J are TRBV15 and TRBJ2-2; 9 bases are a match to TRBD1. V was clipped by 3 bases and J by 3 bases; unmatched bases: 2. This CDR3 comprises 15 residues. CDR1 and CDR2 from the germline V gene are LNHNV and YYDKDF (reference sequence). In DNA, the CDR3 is TGTGCCACCAGCAGGGGACAGGGTGACACCGGGGAGCTGTTTTTT. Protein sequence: CATSRGQGDTGELFF. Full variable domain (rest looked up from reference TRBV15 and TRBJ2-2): DAMVIQNPRYQVTQFGKPVTLSCSQTLNHNVMYWYQQKSSQAPKLLFHYYDKDFNNEADTPDNFQSRRPNTSFCFLDIRSPGLGDTAMYLCATSRGQGDTGELFFGEGSRLTVL.

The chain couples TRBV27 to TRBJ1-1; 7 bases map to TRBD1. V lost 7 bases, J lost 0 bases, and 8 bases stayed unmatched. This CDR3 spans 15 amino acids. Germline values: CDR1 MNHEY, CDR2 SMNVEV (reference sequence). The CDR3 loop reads CASTHRGPMNTEAFF. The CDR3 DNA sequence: TGTGCCAGCACCCACAGGGGACCAATGAACACTGAAGCTTTCTTT.

The CDR3: CSALIYNEQFF. Here the CDR3 DNA reads TGCAGCGCCCTTATTTACAATGAGCAGTTCTTC. The chain uses TRBV29-1 and TRBJ2-1; D ambiguous. Germline V gene lookup returns CDR1 SQVTM and CDR2 ANQGSEA. Between the trimmed V and J ends, which lost 7 bases and 4 bases, there was a span of 8 bases. The CDR3 runs to 11 residues.

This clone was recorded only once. In DNA, the CDR3 is TGTGCCAGCAGCTTAGGGGACAGGCCGGAGGGGGAGCAGTACTTC. Protein sequence: CASSLGDRPEGEQYF. The chain joins TRBV7-6 to TRBJ2-7, with TRBD1 identical over 8 bases. V shed 1 base, J shed 7 bases, and the junction held 9 bases outside the gene matches. The CDR3 covers 15 residues. Germline V gives CDR1 SGHVS, CDR2 FNYEAQ.

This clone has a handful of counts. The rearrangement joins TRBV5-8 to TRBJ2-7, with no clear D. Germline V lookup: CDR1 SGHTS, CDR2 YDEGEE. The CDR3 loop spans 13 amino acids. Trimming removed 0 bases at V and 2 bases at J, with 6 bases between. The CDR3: CASSLATPYEQYF. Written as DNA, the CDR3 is TGTGCCAGCAGCTTGGCGACTCCCTACGAGCAGTACTTC.

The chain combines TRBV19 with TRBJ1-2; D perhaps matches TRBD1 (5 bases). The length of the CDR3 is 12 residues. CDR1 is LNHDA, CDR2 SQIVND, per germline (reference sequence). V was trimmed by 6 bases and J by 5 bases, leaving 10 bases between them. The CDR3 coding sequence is TGTGCCAGTAGCCGGGGACTTTATGGCTACACCTTC. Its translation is CASSRGLYGYTF.

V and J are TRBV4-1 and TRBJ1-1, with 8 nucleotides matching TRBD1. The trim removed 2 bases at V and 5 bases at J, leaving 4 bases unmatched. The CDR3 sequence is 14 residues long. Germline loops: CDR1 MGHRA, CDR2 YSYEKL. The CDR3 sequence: CASSQQGAETEAFF. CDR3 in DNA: TGCGCCAGCAGCCAACAGGGGGCAGAGACTGAAGCTTTCTTT.

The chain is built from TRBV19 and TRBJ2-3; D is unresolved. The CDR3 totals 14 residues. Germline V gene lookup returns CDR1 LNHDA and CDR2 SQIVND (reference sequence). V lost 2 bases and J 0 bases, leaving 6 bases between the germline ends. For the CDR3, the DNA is TGTGCCAGTAGTATAACAGCTAGCACAGATACGCAGTATTTT. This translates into CASSITASTDTQYF.

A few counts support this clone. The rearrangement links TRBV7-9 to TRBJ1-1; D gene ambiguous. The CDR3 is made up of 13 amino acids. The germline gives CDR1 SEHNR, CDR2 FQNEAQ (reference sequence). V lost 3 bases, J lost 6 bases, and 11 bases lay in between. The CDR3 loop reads CASSFSGPAEAFF. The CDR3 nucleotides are TGTGCCAGCAGCTTTAGCGGGCCCGCTGAAGCTTTCTTT.

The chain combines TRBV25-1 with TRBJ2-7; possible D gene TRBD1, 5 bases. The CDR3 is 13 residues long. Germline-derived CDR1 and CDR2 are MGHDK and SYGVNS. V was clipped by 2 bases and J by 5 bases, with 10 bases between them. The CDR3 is CASSEVRAHEQYF. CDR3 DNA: TGTGCCAGCAGTGAAGTCAGGGCCCACGAGCAGTACTTC.

Here the CDR3 reads CSVVGGQDTDTQYF. In nucleotides, the CDR3 is TGCAGCGTTGTGGGGGGGCAGGACACAGATACGCAGTATTTT. The chain couples TRBV29-1 to TRBJ2-3; D may be TRBD2 (7 bases). The CDR3 runs 14 residues. CDR1 is SQVTM and CDR2 is ANQGSEA in the germline V gene. Trimming cost V 4 bases and J 2 bases, with 13 bases left between them.

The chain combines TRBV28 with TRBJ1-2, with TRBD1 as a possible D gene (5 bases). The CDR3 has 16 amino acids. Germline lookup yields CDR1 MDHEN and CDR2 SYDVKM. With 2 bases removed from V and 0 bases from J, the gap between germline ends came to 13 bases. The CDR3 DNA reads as TGTGCCAGCAGTTTAGATATCAGGGAAGCTAACTATGGCTACACCTTC. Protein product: CASSLDIREANYGYTF.

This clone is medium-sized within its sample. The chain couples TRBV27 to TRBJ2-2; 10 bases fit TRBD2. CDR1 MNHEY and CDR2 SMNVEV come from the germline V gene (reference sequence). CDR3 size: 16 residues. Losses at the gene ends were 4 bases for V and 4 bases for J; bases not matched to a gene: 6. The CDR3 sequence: CASSYSSGGPTGELFF. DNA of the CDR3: TGTGCCAGCAGTTACTCTAGCGGGGGCCCCACCGGGGAGCTGTTTTTT.

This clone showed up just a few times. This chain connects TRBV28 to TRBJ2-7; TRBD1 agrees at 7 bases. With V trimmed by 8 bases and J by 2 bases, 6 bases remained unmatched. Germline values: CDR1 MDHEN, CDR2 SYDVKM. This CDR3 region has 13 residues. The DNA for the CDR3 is TGTGCCAGCGGAGAGACAGGGACCTACGAGCAGTACTTC. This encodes CASGETGTYEQYF.

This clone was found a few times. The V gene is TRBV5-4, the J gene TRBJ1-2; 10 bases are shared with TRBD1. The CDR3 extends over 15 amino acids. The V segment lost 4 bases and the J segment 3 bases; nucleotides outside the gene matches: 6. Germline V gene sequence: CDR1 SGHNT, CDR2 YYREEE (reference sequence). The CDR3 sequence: CASSPGTGVHYGYTF. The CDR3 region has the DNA TGTGCCAGCAGCCCGGGGACAGGGGTGCACTATGGCTACACCTTC.

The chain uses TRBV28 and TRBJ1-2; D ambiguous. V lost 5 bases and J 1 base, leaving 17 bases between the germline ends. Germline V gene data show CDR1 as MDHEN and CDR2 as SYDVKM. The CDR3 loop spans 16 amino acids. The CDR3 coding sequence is TGTGCCAGCAGTCCTTATCGCCGATCACTTAACTATGGCTACACCTTC. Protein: CASSPYRRSLNYGYTF.

The DNA for the CDR3 is TGTGCCACCAGCAGAGTCCCGAAATCGCGGGAATCCTACGAGCAGTACTTC. It encodes CATSRVPKSRESYEQYF. V usage is TRBV15 and J usage is TRBJ2-7, with D possibly matching TRBD2 (6 bases). Between the trimmed V and J ends, which lost 1 base and 1 base, there was a span of 17 bases. The CDR3 totals 17 residues. Germline CDR1 is LNHNV and CDR2 is YYDKDF (reference sequence).

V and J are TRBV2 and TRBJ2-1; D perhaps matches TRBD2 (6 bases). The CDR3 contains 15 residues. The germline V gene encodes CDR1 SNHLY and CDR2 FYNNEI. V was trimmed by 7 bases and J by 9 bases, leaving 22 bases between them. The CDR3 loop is CASKDGGSLIGEQFF. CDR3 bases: TGTGCCAGCAAGGATGGGGGGTCCCTTATAGGTGAGCAGTTCTTC.

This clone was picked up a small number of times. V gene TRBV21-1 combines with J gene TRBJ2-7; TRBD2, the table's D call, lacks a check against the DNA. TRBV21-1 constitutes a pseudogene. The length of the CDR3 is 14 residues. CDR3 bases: TGTGCCAGCACTCTCGGGACTCAGACCTACGAGCAGTACTTC. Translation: CASTLGTQTYEQYF.